This is a list of T cell receptor beta chains from one sample in a study of blood T cell repertoires in COVID-19. TCRdb keeps only in-frame clones here, not all; method: immunoSEQ multiplex PCR. The data contain 250,000 to 350,000 clones, 70% to 85% of them singletons. Source material: peripheral blood. The receptor set was obtained from a human donor with COVID-19, enrolled during active disease. The donor label of this sample is uncertain. Each CDR3 is given with its conserved first and last residue. The D gene is left open where the match is weak. Clone size is not always given. Where it is, it says once, few, many or a class for expanded clones.

>NA|NA|TRBV7-3|TRBJ2-5
TGTGCCAGCAGCTCGCACAGGCGTTCCGGTACAACCCAGTACTTC
CASSSHRRSGTTQYF
>NA|NA|TRBV25-1|TRBJ2-7
TGTGCCAGCAGTGAAAAGGGGGTGGGGAGCTTCTACGAGCAGTACTTC
CASSEKGVGSFYEQYF
>NA|NA|TRBV7-6|TRBJ1-5
TGTGCCAGCAGCCCAGGACGAGCATGGGCGGGGAATCAGCCCCAGCATTTT
CASSPGRAWAGNQPQHF
>once|NA|TRBV12-5|TRBJ1-1
TGTGCTAGTGGTTTATCGGGGGGGAACACTGAAGCTTTCTTT
CASGLSGGNTEAFF
>NA|TRBD2|TRBV9|TRBJ2-7
TGTGCCAGCAGCATAGACATAGCGGGAGGTAGAGAGCAGTACTTC
CASSIDIAGGREQYF
>once|TRBD2|TRBV5-5|TRBJ2-7
TGTGCCAGCAGCCTTAGCGGGCGAGGGGACGAGCAGTACTTC
CASSLSGRGDEQYF
>NA|NA|TRBV12-3/TRBV12-4|TRBJ2-1
TGTGCCAGCACCCTGTATAATGTCGATGAGCAGTTCTTC
CASTLYNVDEQFF
>NA|NA|TRBV27|TRBJ1-1
TGTGCCAGCAGGAGGACGGGGGGTGCTATGAACACTGAAGCTTTCTTT
CASRRTGGAMNTEAFF
>NA|TRBD2|TRBV7-2|TRBJ2-1
TGTGCCAGCAGCCGGGCGGGAGCCGCTTTGTATGACAATGAGCAGTTCTTC
CASSRAGAALYDNEQFF
>NA|NA|TRBV12-3/TRBV12-4|TRBJ1-2
TGTGCCAGCAGTTTAGGTCTCTCGTATGGCTACACCTTC
CASSLGLSYGYTF
>NA|TRBD2|TRBV30|TRBJ2-2
TGTGCCTGGAGATGGGGGAGGGCCCCCGGGGAGCTGTTTTTT
CAWRWGRAPGELFF
>NA|TRBD2|TRBV11-2|TRBJ2-5
TGTGCCAGCAGCGAGTCACTAGCGGGATGGCAAGAGACCCAGTACTTC
CASSESLAGWQETQYF
>NA|NA|TRBV28|TRBJ1-1
TGTGCCAGCAGTTTAGCCAGGGGGAACACTGAAGCTTTCTTT
CASSLARGNTEAFF
>NA|TRBD1|TRBV7-6|TRBJ2-7
TGTGCCAGCAGCTTAGGTTCGACAGGGATCTCCTACGAGCAGTACTTC
CASSLGSTGISYEQYF
>NA|NA|TRBV9|TRBJ2-6
TGTGCCAGCAGCGCCCGGAGGGGGGGGCCTCTCTCTGGGGCCAACGTCCTGACTTTC
CASSARRGGPLSGANVLTF
>once|TRBD1|TRBV3-1/TRBV3-2|TRBJ1-2
TGTGCCAGCAGCCAAGATACAGGGGGGCGTGACTATGGCTACACCTTC
CASSQDTGGRDYGYTF
>NA|TRBD2|TRBV28|TRBJ2-1
TGTGCCAGCAGTGGCGGACTAGCCACGCAGTTCTTC
CASSGGLATQFF
>NA|NA|TRBV5-1|TRBJ1-5
TGCGCCAGCAGCTTGGGCCAGGGTACTCAGCCCCAGCATTTT
CASSLGQGTQPQHF
>once|TRBD1|TRBV27|TRBJ1-5
TGTGCCAGCAGTATACAGGGGGTTAGCAATCAGCCCCAGCATTTT
CASSIQGVSNQPQHF
>NA|TRBD2|TRBV28|TRBJ2-1
TGTGCCAGCAGTGCTCCGGGACTAGGATCCGATGAGCAGTTCTTC
CASSAPGLGSDEQFF
>NA|NA|TRBV12-3/TRBV12-4|TRBJ1-6
TGTGCCAGCAGTTTGAGGTACAATTCACCCCTCCACTTT
CASSLRYNSPLHF
>NA|NA|TRBV7-2|TRBJ1-1
TGTGCCAGCAGCTTAGTCGGGGGGCTAACTTTCACTGAAGCTTTCTTT
CASSLVGGLTFTEAFF
>NA|NA|TRBV3-1/TRBV3-2|TRBJ1-2
TGTGCCAGCAGCCCCATAGGGGGGGGTAACGTGGGCGGCTACACCTTC
CASSPIGGGNVGGYTF
>NA|NA|TRBV19|TRBJ2-7
TGTGCCAGTAGTCCGTCAGGGGGGTCTAGTTACGAGCAGTACTTC
CASSPSGGSSYEQYF
>NA|NA|TRBV5-6|TRBJ1-2
TGTGCCAGCAGCTTGGAGCCACAGATCTCCTATGGCTACACCTTC
CASSLEPQISYGYTF
>NA|NA|TRBV11-2|TRBJ2-1
TGTGCCAGCAGCCCCCTAGTCAGCTCCTACAATGAGCAGTTCTTC
CASSPLVSSYNEQFF
>few|TRBD1|TRBV7-8|TRBJ2-1
TGTGCCAGCAGCCGACAGGGGGCTATCGGGACGGATGAGCAGTTCTTC
CASSRQGAIGTDEQFF
>NA|NA|TRBV28|TRBJ2-2
TGTGCCAGCAGTTCCCAATCGACTAGTTGGACCGGGGAGCTGTTTTTT
CASSSQSTSWTGELFF
>few|NA|TRBV19|TRBJ1-5
TGTGCCAGTAGTATAGACAGGGCCCATAACAATCAGCCCCAGCATTTT
CASSIDRAHNNQPQHF
>NA|NA|TRBV28|TRBJ2-1
TGTGCCAGCAGTTTGCGCGTCTCCTACAATGAGCAGTTCTTC
CASSLRVSYNEQFF
>NA|NA|TRBV29-1|TRBJ2-3
TGCAGCGTTAGTCGGGGTGATACGCAGTATTTT
CSVSRGDTQYF
>NA|TRBD2|TRBV11-2|TRBJ2-7
TGTGCCAGCAGCTTAAAGGGACTAGCGGGAGAGGGCGAGCAGTACTTC
CASSLKGLAGEGEQYF
>NA|TRBD1|TRBV18|TRBJ1-2
TGTGCCAGCTCACCAGCGACAGGGGACTATGGCTACACCTTC
CASSPATGDYGYTF
>NA|TRBD1|TRBV5-4|TRBJ1-2
TGTGCCAGCAGCCAGGGGGGGACAGGAATTGGCTACACCTTC
CASSQGGTGIGYTF
>NA|NA|TRBV7-2|TRBJ1-6
TGTGCCAGCAGCTTATTAGATGTAAAATCACCCCTCCACTTT
CASSLLDVKSPLHF
>NA|NA|TRBV29-1|TRBJ1-1
TGCAGCGGCGCAATATCGTACACTGAAGCTTTCTTT
CSGAISYTEAFF
>NA|NA|TRBV14|TRBJ2-2
TGTGCCAGCAGTTCCTTCGCGGGCAGGGGTCTCACCGGGGAGCTGTTTTTT
CASSSFAGRGLTGELFF
>NA|TRBD2|TRBV9|TRBJ2-5
TGTGCCAGCAGCGTCTGGGCTAGCGGAAACCAAGAGACCCAGTACTTC
CASSVWASGNQETQYF
>once|NA|TRBV3-1/TRBV3-2|TRBJ2-3
TGTGCCAGCAGCCGAGGACTTGGCCCAGATACGCAGTATTTT
CASSRGLGPDTQYF
>NA|TRBD1|TRBV25-1|TRBJ2-6
TGTGCCAGCAGTGCCCGACAGGGGGTGAGCGCTGGGGCCAACGTCCTGACTTTC
CASSARQGVSAGANVLTF
>NA|TRBD1|TRBV29-1|TRBJ1-2
TGCAGCGCAGCGACAGGGGGCAACTATGGCTACACCTTC
CSAATGGNYGYTF
>NA|NA|TRBV27|TRBJ2-5
TGTGCCAGCAGTTCGGGAGCTCAGGGGACCCAGTACTTC
CASSSGAQGTQYF
>NA|NA|TRBV7-2|TRBJ1-1
TGTGCCAGCAGCCGACAGCTGAACACTGAAGCTTTCTTT
CASSRQLNTEAFF
>NA|TRBD1|TRBV5-1|TRBJ1-2
TGCGCCAGCAGCCCGGACCAACAGGGGGCCGGCTATGGCTACACCTTC
CASSPDQQGAGYGYTF
>NA|NA|TRBV3-1/TRBV3-2|TRBJ1-6
TGTGCCAGCAGCCAACGGAGTTCACCCCTCCACTTT
CASSQRSSPLHF
>NA|NA|TRBV20-1|TRBJ2-7
TGCAGTGCTAGTTGGGGGCGGAGAAATACCTACGAGCAGTACTTC
CSASWGRRNTYEQYF
>NA|TRBD1|TRBV28|TRBJ1-5
TGTGCCAGCAGTTTTCAGGGGGAAAAGAATCAGCCCCAGCATTTT
CASSFQGEKNQPQHF
>NA|NA|TRBV20-1|TRBJ2-5
TGCAGTGCTAGCAGGCCAGAGACCCAGTACTTC
CSASRPETQYF
>NA|NA|TRBV11-3|TRBJ2-3
TGTGCCAGCAGCAAAGGGAGCACAAGAGGAGATACGCAGTATTTT
CASSKGSTRGDTQYF
>NA|NA|TRBV5-6|TRBJ1-2
TGTGCCAGCAGCGGCCGGGGAGACTATGGCTACACCTTC
CASSGRGDYGYTF